Shown below are 8 T cell receptor beta chains from a single sample sequenced in a study of blood T cell repertoires in COVID-19. Using immunoSEQ multiplex PCR, the repertoire was profiled, and TCRdb retains in-frame clones only, with some absent. The sample lists approximately 220,000 clones; 80% to 90% were seen once. The sample comprised peripheral blood. These TCRs come from a man in his 60s who had recovered from COVID-19.

The rearrangement uses TRBV27 and TRBJ1-2, with D tentatively TRBD1 (6 bases). The V end lost 5 bases, the J end lost 6 bases, and 10 bases lay between the germline ends. This CDR3 contains 12 residues. Germline V gene data show CDR1 as MNHEY and CDR2 as SMNVEV (reference sequence). CDR3 nucleotides: TGTGCCAGCAGTGGGGGGGCCAATGGCTACACCTTC. This gives the protein CASSGGANGYTF.

The genes are TRBV5-6 and TRBJ1-6, with 7 nucleotides matching TRBD1. With 0 bases clipped from V and 7 bases from J, the junction kept 1 base outside the gene matches. The germline V gene encodes CDR1 SGHDT and CDR2 YYEEEE. This CDR3 has 14 residues. The chain's CDR3 is CASSLGQGNSPLHF. As DNA, the CDR3 is TGTGCCAGCAGCTTGGGACAGGGAAATTCACCCCTCCACTTT.

This chain links TRBV7-9 with TRBJ1-4; D unclear. The CDR3 has 13 amino acids. V was clipped by 5 bases and J by 8 bases, with 12 bases between them. Germline V CDR1 and CDR2: SEHNR, FQNEAQ (reference sequence). DNA of the CDR3: TGTGCCAGCAGCGTCTCAGGAGGAGAAAAACTGTTTTTT. Protein sequence: CASSVSGGEKLFF.

This clone was detected a few times. The chain links TRBV6-2 or TRBV6-3 to TRBJ2-1; 10 bases map to TRBD2. V lost 0 bases and J lost 4; bases outside the gene matches: 6. Germline V CDR1 and CDR2: MNHEY, SVGEGT. The CDR3 totals 17 residues. CDR3 coding DNA: TGTGCCAGCAGTTACTCGCCTAGCGGGGGTATTTACAATGAGCAGTTCTTC. This encodes CASSYSPSGGIYNEQFF.

The chain has TRBV7-8 and TRBJ2-2; D remains ambiguous. The CDR3 is made up of 15 amino acids. Trimming pared 5 bases from V and 2 bases from J, leaving 12 bases between. Germline V gene lookup returns CDR1 SGHVS and CDR2 FQNEAQ. The CDR3 sequence: CASSRAGRNTGELFF. For the CDR3, the DNA is TGTGCCAGCAGCCGGGCAGGAAGAAACACCGGGGAGCTGTTTTTT.

The chain links TRBV6-6 to TRBJ1-1, with 8 nucleotides matching TRBD1. The CDR3 is 14 residues long. CDR1 and CDR2 from the germline V gene are MNHNY and SVGAGI (reference sequence). CDR3 in DNA: TGTGCAACCAAAGCAGGGGGCAGGAACACTGAAGCTTTCTTT. Encoded protein: CATKAGGRNTEAFF.

This clone has a handful of counts. V usage is TRBV6-4 and J usage is TRBJ2-3; 8 bases line up with TRBD2. Germline values: CDR1 MRHNA, CDR2 SNTAGT. The CDR3 covers 14 residues. With V trimmed by 6 bases and J by 1 base, 3 bases remained unmatched. CDR3 amino acids: CASSKAGGTDTQYF. CDR3 nucleotide sequence: TGTGCCAGCAGCAAAGCGGGAGGCACAGATACGCAGTATTTT.

The chain has TRBV7-2 and TRBJ1-3; 8 nucleotides agree with TRBD1. CDR1 SGHTA and CDR2 FQGNSA come from the germline V gene. Trimming took 5 bases from V and 1 from J; bases not matched to a gene: 4. CDR3 length equals 15 residues. CDR3 sequence (DNA): TGTGCCAGCAGCCGCGACAGGGGATCTGGAAACACCATATATTTT. Amino acid sequence: CASSRDRGSGNTIYF.